This entry is about one TCR beta chain. Total RNA, at least 6 micrograms per sample, was extracted from PBMCs. For the second PCR, which ran for about 7 to 12 cycles, a sample-barcoded 5' primer and a J-beta primer mix were used. MiXCR was run by TCRdb on the 5' RACE reads, yielding one entry per CDR3 protein. Found here are over 1,200,000 distinct CDR3 sequences, approximately 59% of them singletons; the top ten hold 6.7%. These data originate in a study of blood T cells in healthy people across ages. Germline trimming cut 1 base from V and 8 bases from J; bases unmatched to any gene: 13. Germline V gene lookup returns CDR1 SGHTA and CDR2 FQGNSA. The length of the CDR3 is 16 residues.

The specimen was blood. The chain links TRBV7-2 to TRBJ1-2, with TRBD1 identical over 7 bases. This sequence originates from a man younger than 35 in good health. CDR3 residues: CASSLELRQGVAGYTF. In DNA, the CDR3 is TGTGCCAGCAGCTTAGAATTGAGACAGGGAGTGGCGGGCTACACCTTC.